Following are 20 T cell receptor beta chains from one sample sequenced in a study of blood T cell repertoires in COVID-19. Measured with immunoSEQ multiplex PCR; TCRdb has only the in-frame clones, and not every one. The sample yields 200,000 to 250,000 clones, approximately 80% seen once. The sample comprised peripheral blood. The source of these receptors is a woman older than 75 with acute or convalescent COVID-19.

The V and J genes are TRBV7-3 and TRBJ2-1; 8 bases fit TRBD2. With 6 bases clipped from V and 9 bases from J, the junction kept 13 bases outside the gene matches. The germline V gene has CDR1 SGHTA and CDR2 FQGTGA. The CDR3 loop spans 15 amino acids. CDR3 protein: CASSTDPGGRVEQFF. The CDR3 nucleotides read TGTGCCAGCAGTACGGATCCGGGGGGGCGGGTTGAGCAGTTCTTC.

There are a few counts of this clone. The chain combines TRBV19 with TRBJ1-5; D is perhaps TRBD1 (5 bases). Trimming left V 9 bases short and J 0 bases short, with 15 bases between. The CDR3 spans 15 residues. CDR1 and CDR2 (germline): LNHDA, SQIVND (reference sequence). CDR3 nucleotide sequence: TGTGCCAGCAGAACAACAGGTATTAGCAATCAGCCCCAGCATTTT. This translates into CASRTTGISNQPQHF. Using reference TRBV19 and TRBJ1-5 for the parts outside the CDR3, the full variable domain is DGGITQSPKYLFRKEGQNVTLSCEQNLNHDAMYWYRQDPGQGLRLIYYSQIVNDFQKGDIAEGYSVSREKKESFPLTVTSAQKNPTAFYLCASRTTGISNQPQHFGDGTRLSIL.

The CDR3 coding sequence is TGTGCCAGCAGATTGCTAGCGGGGGGCAATGAGCAGTTCTTC. Its protein is CASRLLAGGNEQFF. This chain links TRBV2 with TRBJ2-1; 11 bases map to TRBD2. The CDR3 loop spans 14 amino acids. The ends lost 6 bases at V and 6 bases at J; junction bases unmatched: 4. Germline V gene sequence: CDR1 SNHLY, CDR2 FYNNEI.

This chain connects TRBV7-3 to TRBJ2-6; 10 nucleotides line up with TRBD1. This CDR3 spans 19 amino acids. The trim removed 5 bases at V and 4 bases at J, leaving 14 bases unmatched. Germline V CDR1 and CDR2: SGHTA, FQGTGA. This chain's CDR3 is CASSPQPGQGFLGANVLTF. The CDR3, as DNA: TGTGCCAGCAGCCCTCAACCGGGACAGGGGTTTTTAGGGGCCAACGTCCTGACTTTC.

This chain links TRBV18 with TRBJ1-2; D possibly corresponds to TRBD1 (5 bases). There are 15 residues in the CDR3. Germline V lookup: CDR1 KGHSH, CDR2 LQKENI. The V gene lost 0 bases and the J gene lost 5 bases, with 13 bases spanning the gap. The CDR3 DNA reads TGTGCCAGCTCACCACCGGGGCAGGGTGGGTATGGCTACACCTTC. Translation gives CASSPPGQGGYGYTF.

With regard to this clone: Germline is not matched at one junction end, which may reflect a read error. The V and J genes are TRBV5-6 and TRBJ1-2; possible D gene TRBD1, 6 bases. Germline values: CDR1 SGHDT, CDR2 YYEEEE. CDR3 length: 12 residues. The CDR3 reads CASSLDSLGYTF. In DNA form, the CDR3 reads TGTGCCAGCAGTTTGGACAGCCTGGGCTACACCTTC. The whole variable domain, remainder taken from reference TRBV5-6 and TRBJ1-2, is DAGVTQSPTHLIKTRGQQVTLRCSPKSGHDTVSWYQQALGQGPQFIFQYYEEEERQRGNFPDRFSGHQFPNYSSELNVNALLLGDSALYLCASSLDSLGYTFGSGTRLTVV.

In DNA, the CDR3 is TGTGCCAGCAGCGTATCTAGCGGGAGGGCCATGTATGAGCAGTTCTTC. Amino acid sequence: CASSVSSGRAMYEQFF. V gene TRBV9 combines with J gene TRBJ2-1, with 12 positions matching TRBD2. The junction had 7 bases not matched to a gene; V was cut back by 1 base and J by 8 bases. Germline assignment: CDR1 SGDLS and CDR2 YYNGEE. The CDR3 has 16 residues. Based on the CDR3 plus reference TRBV9 and TRBJ2-1, the full variable domain is DSGVTQTPKHLITATGQRVTLRCSPRSGDLSVYWYQQSLDQGLQFLIQYYNGEERAKGNILERFSAQQFPDLHSELNLSSLELGDSALYFCASSVSSGRAMYEQFFGPGTRLTVL.

The J gene is TRBJ1-2, the V gene TRBV6-1; the D is unclear. The CDR3 has 16 residues. Trimming cost V 2 bases and J 0 bases, with 13 bases left between them. The germline V gene encodes CDR1 MNHNS and CDR2 SASEGT. CDR3 sequence reads: CASSESSSGTNYGYTF. In DNA, the CDR3 is TGTGCCAGCAGTGAATCCTCTTCCGGGACTAACTATGGCTACACCTTC.

This sequence joins TRBV6-6 and TRBJ2-7; 10 positions match TRBD1. The CDR3 covers 14 residues. Germline loops: CDR1 MNHNY, CDR2 SVGAGI (reference sequence). Trimming at V came to 5 bases and at J to 4 bases, leaving 5 bases not matched to a gene. CDR3 DNA sequence: TGTGCCAGCAGTAATCCGGGACAGGGGTACGAGCAGTACTTC. It encodes CASSNPGQGYEQYF.

The rearrangement uses TRBV15 and TRBJ2-1; 7 nucleotides match TRBD2. V shed 0 bases, J shed 1 base, and the junction held 3 bases outside the gene matches. CDR3 length: 16 residues. CDR1 and CDR2 from the germline V gene are LNHNV and YYDKDF (reference sequence). The CDR3 sequence is CATSREGGSSYNEQFF. CDR3 nucleotide sequence: TGTGCCACCAGCAGAGAGGGCGGGAGTTCCTACAATGAGCAGTTCTTC. The whole variable domain, filled in from reference TRBV15 and TRBJ2-1, reads DAMVIQNPRYQVTQFGKPVTLSCSQTLNHNVMYWYQQKSSQAPKLLFHYYDKDFNNEADTPDNFQSRRPNTSFCFLDIRSPGLGDTAMYLCATSREGGSSYNEQFFGPGTRLTVL.

The chain couples TRBV7-3 to TRBJ1-2; D is unclear. This CDR3 contains 13 residues. In germline, CDR1 is SGHTA, CDR2 FQGTGA. The V and J ends lost 2 bases and 6 bases respectively, with 10 bases between them. The CDR3 loop is CASSLRGGDGYTF. CDR3 DNA sequence: TGTGCCAGCAGCTTACGGGGAGGAGATGGCTACACCTTC.

The CDR3 DNA reads as TGTGCCAGCAGATATCCACAGGGACGGGTCACTGAAGCTTTCTTT. It translates to CASRYPQGRVTEAFF. The chain carries TRBV11-2 and TRBJ1-1; tentative D call: TRBD1 (6 bases). The V end lost 6 bases, the J end lost 4 bases, and 18 bases lay between the germline ends. This CDR3 is built from 15 residues. Germline V gene lookup returns CDR1 SGHAT and CDR2 FQNNGV.

The chain's CDR3 is CASSITSPGELFF. The CDR3 DNA reads TGTGCCAGCAGTATTACTAGCCCCGGGGAGCTGTTTTTT. The rearrangement joins TRBV7-8 to TRBJ2-2, with D maybe TRBD2 (6 bases). This CDR3 is built from 13 residues. CDR1 SGHVS and CDR2 FQNEAQ come from the germline V gene. V was pared by 6 bases and J by 6 bases, with 11 bases between. Supplemented by reference TRBV7-8 and TRBJ2-2, the full variable domain reads GAGVSQSPRYKVAKRGQDVALRCDPISGHVSLFWYQQALGQGPEFLTYFQNEAQLDKSGLPSDRFFAERPEGSVSTLKIQRTQQEDSAVYLCASSITSPGELFFGEGSRLTVL.

This clone was detected only a few times. The chain employs TRBV18 and TRBJ1-1, with D tentatively TRBD1 (5 bases). The CDR3 is made up of 13 amino acids. CDR1 KGHSH and CDR2 LQKENI come from the germline V gene. Deletions cut 8 bases from V and 8 bases from J, with 18 bases between. The CDR3 coding sequence is TGTGCCAGCCGGGGACGGGGGGAAGGAGAAGCTTTCTTT. The encoded protein is CASRGRGEGEAFF. The full variable domain, rest sourced from reference TRBV18 and TRBJ1-1, is NAGVMQNPRHLVRRRGQEARLRCSPMKGHSHVYWYRQLPEEGLKFMVYLQKENIIDESGMPKERFSAEFPKEGPSILRIQQVVRGDSAAYFCASRGRGEGEAFFGQGTRLTVV.

CDR3 in amino acids: CASSERLGGEQYF. The CDR3 DNA sequence: TGTGCCAGCAGTGAAAGGTTGGGGGGCGAGCAGTACTTC. V and J are TRBV2 and TRBJ2-7, with a possible D match to TRBD2 (6 bases). Germline loops: CDR1 SNHLY, CDR2 FYNNEI. The CDR3 is 13 amino acids. V lost 2 bases, J lost 6 bases, and 11 bases lay in between.

The rearrangement uses TRBV3-1 (or the pseudogene TRBV3-2) and TRBJ1-3, with 7 bases identical to TRBD1. The length of the CDR3 is 16 residues. Germline CDR1 reads LGHDT; CDR2 reads YNNKEL (reference sequence). J was trimmed by 8 bases and V by 1 base; bases with no gene match: 11. The CDR3 DNA reads as TGTGCCAGCAGCCAAGGGCGGACAGGAGTAAGGGACACCATATATTTT. It is translated as CASSQGRTGVRDTIYF.

V and J are TRBV3-1 (or the pseudogene TRBV3-2) and TRBJ2-5; D might be TRBD1 (6 bases). Trimming cost V 2 bases and J 3 bases, with 13 bases left between them. CDR1 is LGHDT and CDR2 is YNNKEL in the germline V gene (reference sequence). The CDR3 is 15 amino acids. CDR3 residues: CASSQSGNREETQYF. In DNA, the CDR3 is TGTGCCAGCAGCCAATCAGGGAACAGGGAAGAGACCCAGTACTTC.

The rearrangement links TRBV12-3 or TRBV12-4 to TRBJ2-3; D is unresolved. The CDR3 consists of 13 residues. V dropped 7 bases and J dropped 0 bases, with 8 bases sitting between them. The CDR3: CASNTLSTDTQYF. Written as DNA, the CDR3 is TGTGCCAGCAATACTTTAAGCACAGATACGCAGTATTTT.

The rearrangement joins TRBV19 to TRBJ1-1; TRBD1 matches at 8 bases. The V gene's germline CDR1 is LNHDA and CDR2 SQIVND (reference sequence). The CDR3 sequence is 12 residues long. The ends lost 8 bases at V and 5 bases at J; junction bases unmatched: 4. This chain's CDR3 is CASVDRGTEAFF. DNA for the CDR3: TGTGCCAGTGTTGACAGGGGAACTGAAGCTTTCTTT.

The chain carries TRBV4-3 and TRBJ2-6, with 11 nucleotides matching TRBD1. This CDR3 is 20 amino acids long. Germline V gene lookup returns CDR1 LGHNA and CDR2 YSLEER. V was clipped by 3 bases and J by 2 bases; unmatched bases: 12. Here the CDR3 DNA reads TGCGCCAGCAGCCAGGATCGCCGGGACAGGGGGTGGGCTGGGGCCAACGTCCTGACTTTC. Encoded protein: CASSQDRRDRGWAGANVLTF.